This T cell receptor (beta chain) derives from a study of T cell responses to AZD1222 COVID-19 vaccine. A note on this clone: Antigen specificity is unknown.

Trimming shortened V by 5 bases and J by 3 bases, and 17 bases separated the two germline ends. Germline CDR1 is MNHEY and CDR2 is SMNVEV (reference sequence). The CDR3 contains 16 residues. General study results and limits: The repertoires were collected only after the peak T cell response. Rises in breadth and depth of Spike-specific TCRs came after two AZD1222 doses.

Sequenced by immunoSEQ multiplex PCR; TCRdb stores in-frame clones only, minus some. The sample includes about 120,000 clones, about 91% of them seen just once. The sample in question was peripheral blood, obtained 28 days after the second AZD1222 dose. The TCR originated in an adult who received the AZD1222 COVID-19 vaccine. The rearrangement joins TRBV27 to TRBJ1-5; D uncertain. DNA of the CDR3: TGTGCCAGCAGTCCCAAACCGGTAGTAACCAATCAGCCCCAGCATTTT. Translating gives CASSPKPVVTNQPQHF.